Following are 13 T cell receptor beta chains from one sample sequenced in a study of cytomegalovirus exposure and HLA in healthy donors. PCR amplification relied on 60 Vbeta primers (plus 13 Jbeta primers). Some clones are missing from TCRdb's copy, which holds only in-frame ones; the method was immunoSEQ multiplex PCR. The table records 170,000 or so clones, 75% to 80% of them present only once. The sequencing sample was made of PBMCs. Every receptor here comes from a woman aged 40 to 50 in good health and CMV-seronegative.

This clone appeared once. The CDR3 coding sequence is TGTGCCACCAGCAGAGCACGGAGCTCCTATAATTCACCCCTCCACTTT. This encodes CATSRARSSYNSPLHF. The chain employs TRBV15 and TRBJ1-6, with D hard to call. Germline CDR1 and CDR2: LNHNV and YYDKDF (reference sequence). The CDR3 runs 16 residues. With 1 base removed from V and 0 bases from J, the gap between germline ends came to 7 bases. Variable domain in full (rest from reference TRBV15 and TRBJ1-6): DAMVIQNPRYQVTQFGKPVTLSCSQTLNHNVMYWYQQKSSQAPKLLFHYYDKDFNNEADTPDNFQSRRPNTSFCFLDIRSPGLGDTAMYLCATSRARSSYNSPLHFGNGTRLTVT.

This sequence joins TRBV7-2 and TRBJ1-5; the D gene is possibly TRBD1 (5 bases). V lost 1 base to trimming and J lost 2 bases, with 18 bases between them. CDR3 length: 18 amino acids. The germline CDR1 and CDR2 sequences are SGHTA and FQGNSA. The CDR3 nucleotides are TGTGCCAGCAGCTTAGTGGGGCAGGGATTGACCCGCAATCAGCCCCAGCATTTT. It encodes CASSLVGQGLTRNQPQHF.

This clone was detected only once. The chain recombines TRBV7-9 with TRBJ1-5; possible D gene TRBD1, 6 bases. Trimming stripped 5 bases from V and 2 bases from J, with 13 bases between. This CDR3 is built from 15 residues. Germline V gene data show CDR1 as SEHNR and CDR2 as FQNEAQ (reference sequence). CDR3 bases: TGTGCCAGCAGCCTCTCACAGGGTGGCAATCAGCCCCAGCATTTT. Residues: CASSLSQGGNQPQHF.

This clone was seen just once. The CDR3: CASSELLKTPYGYTF. The CDR3 region has the DNA TGTGCCAGCAGTGAACTATTAAAGACACCCTATGGCTACACCTTC. This chain uses TRBV6-1 with TRBJ1-2, with D unclear. Trimming took off 2 bases at V and 4 bases at J, with 14 bases between the two ends. Germline V gene sequence: CDR1 MNHNS, CDR2 SASEGT. The CDR3 totals 15 residues.

The V call is TRBV7-6, the J call TRBJ2-5, with 7 bases that match TRBD1. This CDR3 has 14 residues. CDR1 and CDR2 from the germline V gene are SGHVS and FNYEAQ. V was pared by 1 base and J by 4 bases, with 3 bases of the junction left unmatched. CDR3 region: CASSLGSGGETQYF. The CDR3 DNA is TGTGCCAGCAGCTTAGGGTCAGGGGGAGAGACCCAGTACTTC.

This sequence joins TRBV5-1 and TRBJ1-2, with TRBD1 matching 7 bases. CDR3 length: 14 amino acids. Germline-derived CDR1 and CDR2 are SGHRS and YFSETQ. Germline trimming cut 3 bases from V and 7 bases from J; bases unmatched to any gene: 9. CDR3 in DNA: TGCGCCAGCAGCTCCTCACAGGGGCTAAGTGGCTACACCTTC. Its translation: CASSSSQGLSGYTF. Supplemented by reference TRBV5-1 and TRBJ1-2, the full variable domain reads KAGVTQTPRYLIKTRGQQVTLSCSPISGHRSVSWYQQTPGQGLQFLFEYFSETQRNKGNFPGRFSGRQFSNSRSEMNVSTLELGDSALYLCASSSSQGLSGYTFGSGTRLTVV.

The CDR3 coding sequence is TGTGCCAGCAGCCGGAACCCAGAGACACATGAGCAGTTCTTC. Protein product: CASSRNPETHEQFF. The V and J genes are TRBV11-3 and TRBJ2-1; D remains unclear. Looked up from germline, CDR1 is SGHNT and CDR2 is YENEEA. This CDR3 contains 14 residues. Deletions cut 5 bases from V and 8 bases from J, with 16 bases between.

This clone is a singleton in its sample. This chain joins TRBV18 and TRBJ1-6; possible D gene TRBD1, 5 bases. The germline V and J ends were trimmed by 0 bases and 7 bases, with 10 bases remaining between them. The CDR3 runs to 15 residues. The germline V gene encodes CDR1 KGHSH and CDR2 LQKENI. CDR3 in DNA: TGTGCCAGCTCACCACCCAGGGTTTCAAATTCACCCCTCCACTTT. Its protein is CASSPPRVSNSPLHF.

DNA for the CDR3: TGCAGCGTTGGAAAGAGAAACTCCTACAATGAGCAGTTCTTC. Encoded protein: CSVGKRNSYNEQFF. J is TRBJ2-1 and V is TRBV29-1, with D uncertain. The CDR3 is 14 residues long. The V end lost 4 bases, the J end lost 0 bases, and 10 bases lay between the germline ends. Germline V gene data show CDR1 as SQVTM and CDR2 as ANQGSEA.

The chain uses TRBV18 and TRBJ2-1; the D is unclear. The CDR3 is 17 residues long. V was clipped by 5 bases and J by 0 bases, with 17 bases between them. Germline CDR1 KGHSH, CDR2 LQKENI. This CDR3 is CASSSSNGVSSYNEQFF. DNA for the CDR3: TGTGCCAGCTCATCCTCTAACGGAGTGAGCTCCTACAATGAGCAGTTCTTC.

The rearrangement joins TRBV27 to TRBJ2-5; 7 bases are a match to TRBD1. CDR3 length equals 14 residues. J gave up 5 bases and V 7 bases, and 10 bases lay outside the gene matches. Germline V gene data show CDR1 as MNHEY and CDR2 as SMNVEV (reference sequence). The DNA of the CDR3 is TGTGCCAGCACTAAACAGGGGATGATTGAGACCCAGTACTTC. As protein: CASTKQGMIETQYF.

This chain connects TRBV5-8 to TRBJ1-1; 7 nucleotides match TRBD1. The CDR3 is made up of 15 amino acids. Germline V gives CDR1 SGHTS, CDR2 YDEGEE. The junction had 6 bases not matched to a gene; V was cut back by 4 bases and J by 0 bases. The CDR3 coding sequence is TGTGCCAGCAGCCCTCCGGGACAGCTGAACACTGAAGCTTTCTTT. This translates into CASSPPGQLNTEAFF.

This clone turned up a few times. V is TRBV7-2 and J is TRBJ2-1; tentatively, D is TRBD1 (6 bases). V lost 4 bases and J 9 bases, leaving 13 bases between the germline ends. Germline CDR1 and CDR2: SGHTA and FQGNSA. This CDR3 is 13 amino acids long. The chain's CDR3 is CASSYTGSSEQFF. The CDR3 DNA reads TGTGCCAGCAGCTATACAGGGTCGAGTGAGCAGTTCTTC.